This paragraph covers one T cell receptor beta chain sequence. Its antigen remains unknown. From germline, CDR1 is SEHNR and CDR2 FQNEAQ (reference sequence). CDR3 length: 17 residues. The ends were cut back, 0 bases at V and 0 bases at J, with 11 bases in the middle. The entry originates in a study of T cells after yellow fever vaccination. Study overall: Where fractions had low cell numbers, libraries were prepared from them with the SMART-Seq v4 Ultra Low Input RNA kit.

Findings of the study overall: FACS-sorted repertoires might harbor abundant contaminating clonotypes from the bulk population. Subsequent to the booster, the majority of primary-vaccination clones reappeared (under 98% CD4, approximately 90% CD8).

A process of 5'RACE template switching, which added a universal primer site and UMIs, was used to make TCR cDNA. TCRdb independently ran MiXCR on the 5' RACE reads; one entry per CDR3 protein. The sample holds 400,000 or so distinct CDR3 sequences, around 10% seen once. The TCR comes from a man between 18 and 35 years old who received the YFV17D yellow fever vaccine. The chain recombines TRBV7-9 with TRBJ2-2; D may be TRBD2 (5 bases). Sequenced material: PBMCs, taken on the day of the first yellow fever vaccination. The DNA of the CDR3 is TGTGCCAGCAGCTTAGCGGGAGAGGAGACGAACACCGGGGAGCTGTTTTTT. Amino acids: CASSLAGEETNTGELFF. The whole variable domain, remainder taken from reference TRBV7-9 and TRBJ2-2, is DTGVSQNPRHKITKRGQNVTFRCDPISEHNRLYWYRQTLGQGPEFLTYFQNEAQLEKSRLLSDRFSAERPKGSFSTLEIQRTEQGDSAMYLCASSLAGEETNTGELFFGEGSRLTVL.